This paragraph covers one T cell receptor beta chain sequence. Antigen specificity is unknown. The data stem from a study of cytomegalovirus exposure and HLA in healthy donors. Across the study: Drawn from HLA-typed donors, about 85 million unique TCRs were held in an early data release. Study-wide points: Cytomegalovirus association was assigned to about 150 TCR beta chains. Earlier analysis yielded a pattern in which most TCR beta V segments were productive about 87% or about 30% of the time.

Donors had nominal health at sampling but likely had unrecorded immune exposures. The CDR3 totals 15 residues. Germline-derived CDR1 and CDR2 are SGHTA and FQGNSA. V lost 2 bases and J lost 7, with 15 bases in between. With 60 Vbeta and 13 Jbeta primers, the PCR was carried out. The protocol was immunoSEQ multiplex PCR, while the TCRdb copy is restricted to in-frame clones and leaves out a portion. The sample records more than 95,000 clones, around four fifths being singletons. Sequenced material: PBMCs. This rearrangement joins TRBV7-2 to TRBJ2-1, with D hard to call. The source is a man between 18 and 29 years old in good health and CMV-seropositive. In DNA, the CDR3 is TGTGCCAGCAGCTTACAGGCAATACCACGTAATGAGCAGTTCTTC. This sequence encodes CASSLQAIPRNEQFF.